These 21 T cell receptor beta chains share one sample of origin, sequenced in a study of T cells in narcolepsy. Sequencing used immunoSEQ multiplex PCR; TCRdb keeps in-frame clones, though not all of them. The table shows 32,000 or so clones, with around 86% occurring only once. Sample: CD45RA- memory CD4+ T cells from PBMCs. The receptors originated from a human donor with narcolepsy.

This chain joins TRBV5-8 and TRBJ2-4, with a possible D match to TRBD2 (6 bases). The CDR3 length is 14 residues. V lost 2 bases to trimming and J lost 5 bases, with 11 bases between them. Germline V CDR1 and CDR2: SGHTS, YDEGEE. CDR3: CASSLGPGENIQYF. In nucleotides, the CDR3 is TGTGCCAGCAGCTTAGGGCCGGGAGAAAACATTCAGTACTTC.

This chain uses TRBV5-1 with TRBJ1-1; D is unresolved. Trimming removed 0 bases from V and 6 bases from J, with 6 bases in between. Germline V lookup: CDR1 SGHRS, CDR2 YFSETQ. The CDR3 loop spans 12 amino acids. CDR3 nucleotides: TGCGCCAGCAGCTTGGACGGGCCTGAAGCTTTCTTT. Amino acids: CASSLDGPEAFF.

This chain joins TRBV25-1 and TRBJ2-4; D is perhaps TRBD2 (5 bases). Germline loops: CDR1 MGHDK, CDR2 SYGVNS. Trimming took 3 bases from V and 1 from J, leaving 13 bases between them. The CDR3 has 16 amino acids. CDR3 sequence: CASSDIGVGAKNIQYF. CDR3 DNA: TGTGCCAGCAGTGATATCGGGGTGGGGGCCAAAAACATTCAGTACTTC. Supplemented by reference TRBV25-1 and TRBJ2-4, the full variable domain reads EADIYQTPRYLVIGTGKKITLECSQTMGHDKMYWYQQDPGMELHLIHYSYGVNSTEKGDLSSESTVSRIRTEHFPLTLESARPSHTSQYLCASSDIGVGAKNIQYFGAGTRLSVL.

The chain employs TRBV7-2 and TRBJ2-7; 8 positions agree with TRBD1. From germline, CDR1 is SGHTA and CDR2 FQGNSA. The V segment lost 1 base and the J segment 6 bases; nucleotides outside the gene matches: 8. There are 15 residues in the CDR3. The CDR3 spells CASSLGQGSVFEQYF. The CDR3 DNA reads TGTGCCAGCAGCTTAGGACAGGGGAGTGTGTTCGAGCAGTACTTC.

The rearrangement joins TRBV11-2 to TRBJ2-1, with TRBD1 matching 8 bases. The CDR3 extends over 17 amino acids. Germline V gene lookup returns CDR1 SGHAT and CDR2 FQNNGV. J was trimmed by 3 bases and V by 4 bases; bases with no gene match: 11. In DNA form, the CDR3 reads TGTGCCAGCAGCTCAACTGGACAGGGAAGGTACTACAATGAGCAGTTCTTC. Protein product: CASSSTGQGRYYNEQFF. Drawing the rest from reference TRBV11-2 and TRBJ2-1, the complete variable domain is EAGVAQSPRYKIIEKRQSVAFWCNPISGHATLYWYQQILGQGPKLLIQFQNNGVVDDSQLPKDRFSAERLKGVDSTLKIQPAKLEDSAVYLCASSSTGQGRYYNEQFFGPGTRLTVL.

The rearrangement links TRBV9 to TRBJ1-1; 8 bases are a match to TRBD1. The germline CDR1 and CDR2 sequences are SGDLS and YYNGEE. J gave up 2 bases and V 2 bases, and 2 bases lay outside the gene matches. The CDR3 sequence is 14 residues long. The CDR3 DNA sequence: TGTGCCAGCAGCGTCGGACAGGGCAACACTGAAGCTTTCTTT. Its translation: CASSVGQGNTEAFF.

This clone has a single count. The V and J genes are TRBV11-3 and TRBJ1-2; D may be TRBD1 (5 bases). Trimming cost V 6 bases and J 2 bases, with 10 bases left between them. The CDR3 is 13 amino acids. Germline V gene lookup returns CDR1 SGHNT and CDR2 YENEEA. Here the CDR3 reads CASSIRENYGYTF. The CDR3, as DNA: TGTGCCAGCAGTATCAGGGAGAACTATGGCTACACCTTC.

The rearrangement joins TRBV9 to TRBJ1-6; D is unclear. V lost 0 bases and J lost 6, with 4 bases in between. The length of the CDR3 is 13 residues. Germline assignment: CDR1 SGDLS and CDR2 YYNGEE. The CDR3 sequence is CASSVDPNSPLHF. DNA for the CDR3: TGTGCCAGCAGCGTAGATCCTAATTCACCCCTCCACTTT.

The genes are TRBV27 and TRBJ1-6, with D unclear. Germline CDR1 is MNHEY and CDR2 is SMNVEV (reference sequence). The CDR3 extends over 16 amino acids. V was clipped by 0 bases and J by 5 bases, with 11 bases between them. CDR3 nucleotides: TGTGCCAGCAGTTTATCGTCGACTCTAAATAATTCACCCCTCCACTTT. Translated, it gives CASSLSSTLNNSPLHF.

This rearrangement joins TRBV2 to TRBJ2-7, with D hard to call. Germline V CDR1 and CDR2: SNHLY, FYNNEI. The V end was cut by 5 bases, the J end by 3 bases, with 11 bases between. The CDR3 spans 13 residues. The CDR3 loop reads CASSPQPSYEQYF. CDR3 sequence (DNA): TGTGCCAGCAGTCCACAGCCTAGCTACGAGCAGTACTTC. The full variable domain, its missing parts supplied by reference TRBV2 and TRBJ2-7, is EPEVTQTPSHQVTQMGQEVILRCVPISNHLYFYWYRQILGQKVEFLVSFYNNEISEKSEIFDDQFSVERPDGSNFTLKIRSTKLEDSAMYFCASSPQPSYEQYFGPGTRLTVT.

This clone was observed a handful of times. The CDR3: CASSYSASGYNEQFF. As DNA, the CDR3 is TGTGCCAGCAGTTACTCGGCTAGCGGGTACAATGAGCAGTTCTTC. The chain couples TRBV6-5 to TRBJ2-1; 8 bases map to TRBD2. Germline CDR1 MNHEY, CDR2 SVGAGI. The CDR3 totals 15 residues. V gave up 0 bases and J gave up 4 bases; unmatched junction bases: 2.

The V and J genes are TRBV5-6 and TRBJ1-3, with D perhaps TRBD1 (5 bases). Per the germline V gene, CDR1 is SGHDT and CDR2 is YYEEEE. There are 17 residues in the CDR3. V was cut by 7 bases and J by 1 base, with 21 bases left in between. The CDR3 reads CASFSRLGGGSGNTIYF. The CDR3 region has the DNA TGTGCCAGCTTCTCCCGACTCGGGGGTGGTTCTGGAAACACCATATATTTT.

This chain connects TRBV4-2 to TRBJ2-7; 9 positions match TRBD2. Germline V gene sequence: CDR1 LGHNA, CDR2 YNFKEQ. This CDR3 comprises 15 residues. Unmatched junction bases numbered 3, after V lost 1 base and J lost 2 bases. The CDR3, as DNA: TGTGCCAGCAGCCAAGGCGGGGGGGCAACCTACGAGCAGTACTTC. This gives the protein CASSQGGGATYEQYF.

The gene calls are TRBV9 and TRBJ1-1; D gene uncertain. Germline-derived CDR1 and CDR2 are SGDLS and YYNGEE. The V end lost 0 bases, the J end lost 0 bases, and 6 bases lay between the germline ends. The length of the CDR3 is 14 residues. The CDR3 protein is CASSVDALNTEAFF. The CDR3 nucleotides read TGTGCCAGCAGCGTAGACGCATTGAACACTGAAGCTTTCTTT.

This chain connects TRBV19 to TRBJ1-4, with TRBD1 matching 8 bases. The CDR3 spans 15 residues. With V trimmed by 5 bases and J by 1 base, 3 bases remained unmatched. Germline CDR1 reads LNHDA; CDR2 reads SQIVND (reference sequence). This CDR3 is CASSADRGTNEKLFF. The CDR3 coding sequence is TGTGCCAGTAGTGCCGACAGGGGAACTAATGAAAAACTGTTTTTT.

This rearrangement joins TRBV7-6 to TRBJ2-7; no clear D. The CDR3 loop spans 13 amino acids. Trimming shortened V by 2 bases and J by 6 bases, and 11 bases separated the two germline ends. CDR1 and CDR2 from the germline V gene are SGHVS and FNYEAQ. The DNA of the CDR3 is TGTGCCAGCAGCTTAATTAGGCAGAGCGAGCAGTACTTC. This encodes CASSLIRQSEQYF.

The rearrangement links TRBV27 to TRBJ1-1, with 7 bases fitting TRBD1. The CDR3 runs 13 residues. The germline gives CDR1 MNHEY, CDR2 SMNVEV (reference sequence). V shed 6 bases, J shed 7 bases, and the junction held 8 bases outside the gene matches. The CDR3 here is CASSPRQGGEAFF. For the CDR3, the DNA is TGTGCCAGCAGCCCCCGGCAGGGGGGTGAAGCTTTCTTT.

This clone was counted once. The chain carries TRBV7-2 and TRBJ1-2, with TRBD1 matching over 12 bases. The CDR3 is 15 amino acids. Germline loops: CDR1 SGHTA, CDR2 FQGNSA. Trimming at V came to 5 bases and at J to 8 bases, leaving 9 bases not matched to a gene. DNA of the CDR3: TGTGCCAGCAGCCCCGGGGGACAGGGGGCGCGGGGCTACACCTTC. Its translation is CASSPGGQGARGYTF.

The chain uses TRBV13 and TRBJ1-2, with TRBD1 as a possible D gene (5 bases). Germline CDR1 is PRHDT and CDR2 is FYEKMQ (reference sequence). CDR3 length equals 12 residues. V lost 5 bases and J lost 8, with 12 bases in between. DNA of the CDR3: TGTGCCAGCAGCAAGGTCAGGGACGGCTACACCTTC. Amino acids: CASSKVRDGYTF. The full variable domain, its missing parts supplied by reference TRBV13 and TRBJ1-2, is AAGVIQSPRHLIKEKRETATLKCYPIPRHDTVYWYQQGPGQDPQFLISFYEKMQSDKGSIPDRFSAQQFSDYHSELNMSSLELGDSALYFCASSKVRDGYTFGSGTRLTVV.

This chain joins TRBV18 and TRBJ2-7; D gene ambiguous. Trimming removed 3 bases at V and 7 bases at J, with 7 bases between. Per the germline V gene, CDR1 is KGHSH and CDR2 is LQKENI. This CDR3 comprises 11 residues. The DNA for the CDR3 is TGTGCCAGCTCACCGGGAAGGGAGCAGTACTTC. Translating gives CASSPGREQYF.

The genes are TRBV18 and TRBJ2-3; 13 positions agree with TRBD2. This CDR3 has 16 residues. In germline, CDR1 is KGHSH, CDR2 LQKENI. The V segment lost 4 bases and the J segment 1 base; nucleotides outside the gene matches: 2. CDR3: CASSQGLAGGTDTQYF. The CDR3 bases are TGTGCCAGCTCACAAGGACTAGCGGGAGGCACAGATACGCAGTATTTT.